Below, one T cell receptor (beta chain) is given with its context. As yet, its antigen is unknown. These data belong to a study of shared clonotypes between healthy human individuals. Background on the study: The plates for each donor numbered three CD4 naive, three CD4 memory, two CD8 naive and one CD8 memory. Study-wide points: Compared with clonotypes that all four donors shared, non-shared clonotypes had lower generation probabilities.

Trimming took off 4 bases at V and 2 bases at J, with 11 bases between the two ends. From germline, CDR1 is SGHTA and CDR2 FQGTGA. The CDR3 has 14 amino acids. Genomic DNA per cell subset filled all wells of several immunoSEQ plates. Some clones are missing from TCRdb's copy, which holds only in-frame ones; the method was immunoSEQ multiplex PCR. The table shows about a million clones, with roughly 77% occurring only once. Naive CD4+ cells were CD45RA-selected; the remaining cells were memory. This TCR was recovered from a man between 18 and 35 years old in good health. Some clones in this sample may be carry-over from other donors' samples. V gene TRBV7-3 combines with J gene TRBJ2-5; D is ambiguous. The sample was memory CD4+ T cells from PBMCs. Subset defined: CD45RA-negative fraction. DNA of the CDR3: TGTGCCAGCAGCTACCAAGGCGGACAAGAGACCCAGTACTTC. Amino acids: CASSYQGGQETQYF. Full variable domain (remainder filled in from reference TRBV7-3 and TRBJ2-5): GAGVSQTPSNKVTEKGKYVELRCDPISGHTALYWYRQSLGQGPEFLIYFQGTGAADDSGLPNDRFFAVRPEGSVSTLKIQRTERGDSAVYLCASSYQGGQETQYFGPGTRLLVL.